This T cell receptor beta chain comes out of a study of T cells in Graves' hyperthyroidism and ophthalmopathy. Overall study findings and caveats: Researchers found most expanded thyroid clonotypes above 0.001 in blood as well. The model predicted ophthalmopathy a median around 6 months before onset.

This clonotype was counted ten times or more. As yet, its antigen is unknown. Researchers amplified the TCR beta CDR3 regions from RNA transcripts. Initially, a first-round RT-PCR of the TCR CDR3 employed the HTBI primer set. In TCRdb, the multiplex PCR reads were re-called with MiXCR into one record per CDR3 protein. The profile shows approximately 500,000 distinct CDR3 sequences, 35% to 55% of them singletons. The sequence derives from a woman between 18 and 29 years old with Graves' hyperthyroidism. The sequencing sample was made of peripheral blood or thyroid tissue (not recorded which).

The DNA for the CDR3 is TGTGCCAGCAGTGAAAGTAACAGGAAGGGTGGCTACACCTTC. As protein: CASSESNRKGGYTF. The chain employs TRBV25-1 and TRBJ1-2, with a tentative D call TRBD1 (5 bases). Germline CDR1 is MGHDK and CDR2 is SYGVNS. The CDR3 has 14 amino acids. V lost 2 bases and J 7 bases, leaving 14 bases between the germline ends.